The T cell receptor beta chain described here comes from a study of CD8+CD57+ T cells in acquired aplastic anemia. Study context: Average DNA yield from sorted CD4+ and CD8+ cells was around 3.2 ug.

Study findings and constraints: Between the patient and control groups, CD8+ Simpson's diversity did not differ significantly.

Genomic DNA, the template, was used for profiling of the TCR beta VDJ and CDR3. In TCRdb, the reads were re-called with MiXCR into one record per CDR3 protein. The sample lists around 150,000 distinct CDR3 sequences, 40% to 60% occurring once. This clonotype was found a few times. What it binds is unknown. Sequenced patients had shown CD8+CD57+ cell expansion by flow cytometry. Patients were treatment-naive when blood was sampled. This receptor was obtained from a human donor with aplastic anemia. Sequencing was done on a sample of sorted CD4+, CD8+, or CD8+CD57+ T cells (not recorded which) from PBMCs.

The CDR3 region is CASSLDGGSYEQYF. The CDR3 DNA follows: TGTGCCAGCAGCTTAGACGGGGGTTCCTACGAGCAGTACTTC. The rearrangement joins TRBV7-9 to TRBJ2-7, with a possible D match to TRBD2 (6 bases). The CDR3 is made up of 14 amino acids. CDR1 and CDR2 from the germline V gene are SEHNR and FQNEAQ (reference sequence). Trimming took off 1 base at V and 1 base at J, with 8 bases between the two ends.